This T cell receptor (beta chain) was recovered during a study of OX40 agonist ivuxolimab in advanced cancers. A note on the overall study: The costimulatory receptor OX40 (CD134) was targeted by ivuxolimab, a fully human IgG2 agonistic monoclonal antibody. Intravenous ivuxolimab was administered to patients every 2 weeks at six dose levels: 0.01, 0.1, 0.3, 1.5, 3 and 10 mg/kg. Among the roughly 54 dose-escalation patients, about 19 had hepatocellular carcinoma, around 15 melanoma, 9 renal cell carcinoma and 9 head and neck cancer. In the dose-escalation cohort, 82.7% of patients were male, and the mean age was about 55 years, with a range of roughly 23 to 85. Patients were allowed to have had prior anti-PD-1, anti-PD-L1 or anti-CTLA-4 therapy, and approximately 43% of the dose-escalation patients had previously received checkpoint inhibitors. Partial responses were achieved by three dose-escalation patients, of whom one had hepatocellular carcinoma and two had cutaneous melanoma. Peripheral TCRbeta sequencing was intended to test whether TCR sequence diversity was altered and clonal T-cell expansion was caused by ivuxolimab. The monotherapy dose-escalation portion (N = 52 patients) of the phase I ivuxolimab trial is reported in the paper. Study-wide findings and limitations: In partial responders in the 0.1-3.0 mg/kg groups, normalized peripheral clonal expansion was found to be among the lowest, especially among CD8+ T cells. Low levels of normalized T-cell clonal expansion were also seen in some patients who did not respond. The antigen specificity of the peripheral T cells that underwent clonal expansion was not determined. On average, CD8+ T cells showed more expanded clones than CD4+ T cells after ivuxolimab. At doses of 0.1 to 3.0 mg/kg, clonal expansion of both CD4+ and CD8+ blood T cells was observed from baseline to week 6.

V loses 6 bases, J loses 0 bases, and the germline ends lie 15 bases apart. From the cysteine up to the phenylalanine, the CDR3 has a length of 15 residues. Only the CDR3 part of the read is kept: 45 bases, read in frame from the first base. CDR1 MNHEY and CDR2 SMNVEV were looked up in the germline V gene (reference sequence). On this clone itself: What this receptor recognizes is not known. Base qualities were left out, and no much larger clone turns up one base away.

For sequencing of the TCRbeta CDR3 region, genomic DNA was extracted from the sorted cells. The immunoSEQ Assay was used to sequence the TCRbeta CDR3 regions. TCRdb mirrors the immuneACCESS table, restricted to in-frame sequences. Some clones are absent from its copies; in checked studies, under half trace to an unresolved V gene, and the reason for the others is unknown. A total of about 67,000 clones appear in this sample, around 85% of them only once. Around 0.63% of the sample comes from the top ten. Patients with a history of autoimmune disease or receiving systemic immunosuppression were excluded from the trial. In every dose cohort, peripheral blood was drawn for TCR sequencing at baseline, cycle 4 day 1, and cycle 7 day 1. The samples were taken from a phase I, first-in-human, multicenter, open-label dose-escalation trial of ivuxolimab. Adults with locally advanced or metastatic melanoma, renal cell carcinoma, hepatocellular carcinoma or head and neck squamous cell carcinoma were enrolled in the trial. CD4+ and CD8+ T cells were sorted separately from peripheral blood before TCR sequencing.

The specimen comprised CD4+ or CD8+ T cells sorted from blood, sampled in a trial of the OX40 agonist ivuxolimab. The V gene is TRBV27 and the J gene is TRBJ2-7, and the D gene may be TRBD1, 5 bases matching. The clonotype comes from an adult with an advanced solid tumor such as melanoma, head and neck, liver or kidney cancer. The sequenced DNA is TGTGCCAGCAGCCCCAGGGCTCTTAGCTCCTACGAGCAGTACTTC. It encodes CASSPRALSSYEQYF.